This TCR beta chain originates from a study of human T cells and chemical hapten exposure. The CDR3 extends over 13 amino acids. The germline V gene encodes CDR1 SEHNR and CDR2 FQNEAQ (reference sequence). V was pared by 8 bases and J by 5 bases, with 6 bases of the junction left unmatched. A single record per CDR3 protein comes from TCRdb applying MiXCR to the RACE reads. The sample contains fewer than 80,000 distinct CDR3 sequences, roughly 11% of which appear only once. As to time point: patch test 3, about 24 weeks after DPC sensitization. The treatment was: therapeutic diphenylcyclopropenone sensitization with weekly scalp DPC. Each donor was an alopecia patient between 18 and 70 years of age who qualified for DPC. This clonotype was observed a few times.

This TCR derives from a woman in her 30s with alopecia areata. Some clones in this sample may be carry-over from other donors' samples. The material sequenced was whole blood, taken in connection with sensitization to the hapten diphenylcyclopropenone (DPC). V is TRBV7-9 and J is TRBJ1-1, with 9 bases identical to TRBD1. The CDR3 region has the DNA TGTGCCAGCTTCTCGACAGGGGGGACTGAAGCTTTCTTT. Its translation: CASFSTGGTEAFF.